The 27 T cell receptor beta chains below were found in one sample sequenced in a study of human T cells and chemical hapten exposure. TCRdb re-called the RACE reads with MiXCR, one entry per CDR3 protein. The table has over 45,000 distinct CDR3 sequences, 7% to 10% seen once. Time point indicated: patch test 1, 2 weeks after DPC sensitization. Treatment reported: therapeutic diphenylcyclopropenone sensitization with weekly scalp DPC. Sequenced here: whole blood, sampled in connection with sensitization to the hapten diphenylcyclopropenone (DPC). Source of these receptors: a middle-aged woman with alopecia areata. Some clones in this sample may be carry-over from other donors' samples.

This clonotype was found many times. The rearrangement joins TRBV2 to TRBJ2-5; D might be TRBD1 or TRBD2, each matching 5 bases. Per the germline V gene, CDR1 is SNHLY and CDR2 is FYNNEI. V dropped 4 bases and J dropped 4 bases, with 13 bases sitting between them. The CDR3 is made up of 14 amino acids. The CDR3 sequence is CASSGLKGRETQYF. The CDR3, as DNA: TGTGCCAGCAGTGGATTAAAGGGGAGAGAGACCCAGTACTTC.

This clonotype has a handful of counts. The V call is TRBV5-1, the J call TRBJ1-2, with D unclear. CDR1 and CDR2 (germline): SGHRS, YFSETQ. V lost 1 base to trimming and J lost 0 bases, with 7 bases between them. The CDR3 is made up of 14 amino acids. The CDR3 region has the DNA TGCGCCAGCAGCTTGATACCGGCTAACTATGGCTACACCTTC. This encodes CASSLIPANYGYTF.

There are a few counts of this clonotype. This chain uses TRBV20-1 with TRBJ2-3, with TRBD2 as a possible D gene (6 bases). Trimming took 0 bases from V and 2 from J, leaving 21 bases between them. Looked up from germline, CDR1 is DFQATT and CDR2 is SNEGSKA (reference sequence). The CDR3 covers 18 residues. The CDR3 DNA reads as TGCAGTGCTAGAGATAAAGATGCCCAATGGAGGGTCACAGATACGCAGTATTTT. The encoded protein is CSARDKDAQWRVTDTQYF.

This chain links TRBV6-5 with TRBJ2-7; 7 bases fit TRBD1. Germline CDR1 reads MNHEY; CDR2 reads SVGAGI. This CDR3 is 14 amino acids long. J gave up 5 bases and V 5 bases, and 9 bases lay outside the gene matches. The CDR3 reads CASSQTTGSHEQYF. CDR3 sequence (DNA): TGTGCCAGCAGTCAGACGACAGGGTCCCACGAGCAGTACTTC.

The chain couples TRBV12-3 or TRBV12-4 to TRBJ1-1; no clear D. V lost 6 bases and J 0 bases, leaving 14 bases between the germline ends. The CDR3 sequence is 15 residues long. CDR3 region: CASSRPTVLNTEAFF. DNA of the CDR3: TGTGCCAGCAGCCGCCCCACCGTACTGAACACTGAAGCTTTCTTT.

The CDR3 DNA reads TGCAGTGCTAGTGATCGGTCGGAGAATCAGCCCCAGCATTTT. It encodes CSASDRSENQPQHF. The chain uses TRBV20-1 and TRBJ1-5; D remains ambiguous. This CDR3 is built from 14 residues. The germline V gene has CDR1 DFQATT and CDR2 SNEGSKA (reference sequence). V shed 3 bases and J shed 4 bases, with 13 bases lying between them.

The chain employs TRBV19 and TRBJ2-7; no definite D call. The CDR3 has 14 residues. V was clipped by 1 base and J by 2 bases, with 9 bases between them. Per the germline V gene, CDR1 is LNHDA and CDR2 is SQIVND (reference sequence). The CDR3 DNA reads TGTGCCAGTAGTATAGGTCCAGGACCCTACGAGCAGTACTTC. Its translation: CASSIGPGPYEQYF.

In its sample, this clonotype was seen many times. The gene calls are TRBV6-1 and TRBJ1-1; possibly TRBD1 for D (6 bases). CDR1 MNHNS and CDR2 SASEGT come from the germline V gene. The CDR3 has 15 amino acids. Trimming shortened V by 8 bases and J by 1 base, and 17 bases separated the two germline ends. In DNA, the CDR3 is TGTGCCAGCTTTGACAGGCCCTCCCCGAACACTGAAGCTTTCTTT. This translates into CASFDRPSPNTEAFF.

The V call is TRBV4-1, the J call TRBJ2-1; TRBD2 matches 10 bases. V dropped 4 bases and J dropped 5; count of bases not matched to a gene: 8. Germline V gene lookup returns CDR1 MGHRA and CDR2 YSYEKL. The CDR3 has 16 residues. CDR3 loop: CASSLEPGLAHNEQFF. In DNA form, the CDR3 reads TGCGCCAGCAGCCTCGAACCGGGACTAGCGCACAATGAGCAGTTCTTC.

This clonotype is a singleton in its sample. The chain couples TRBV10-3 to TRBJ2-3, with a weak D call TRBD2 (5 bases). V lost 2 bases and J lost 2, with 11 bases in between. Looked up from germline, CDR1 is ENHRY and CDR2 is SYGVKD. The CDR3 totals 15 residues. The CDR3 DNA reads as TGTGCCATCAGTGAGGTTCCAGCGGCCACAGATACGCAGTATTTT. This encodes CAISEVPAATDTQYF.

This clonotype is medium-sized (0.01 to 0.1%) within its sample. CDR3 nucleotide sequence: TGTGCCAGCAGCCGCCTTAGAGGGGGCCCACCGGGTGAGCAGTTCTTC. Its translation: CASSRLRGGPPGEQFF. The chain has TRBV14 and TRBJ2-1; 7 bases are shared with TRBD1. The CDR3 contains 16 residues. The ends lost 4 bases at V and 9 bases at J; junction bases unmatched: 15. The V gene's germline CDR1 is SGHDN and CDR2 FVKESK. Variable domain in full (rest from reference TRBV14 and TRBJ2-1): EAGVTQFPSHSVIEKGQTVTLRCDPISGHDNLYWYRRVMGKEIKFLLHFVKESKQDESGMPNNRFLAERTGGTYSTLKVQPAELEDSGVYFCASSRLRGGPPGEQFFGPGTRLTVL.

The rearrangement joins TRBV20-1 to TRBJ2-3; 12 bases fit TRBD2. Germline-derived CDR1 and CDR2 are DFQATT and SNEGSKA (reference sequence). CDR3 length: 13 residues. J lost 13 bases, V lost 2 bases, and 7 bases had no gene match. The CDR3 is CSARKTSGGPKYF. CDR3 in DNA: TGCAGTGCTAGAAAGACTAGCGGGGGCCCCAAGTATTTT.

J is TRBJ1-6 and V is TRBV18; D is unresolved. Trimming left V 5 bases short and J 7 bases short, with 9 bases between. This CDR3 contains 13 residues. Germline CDR1 is KGHSH and CDR2 is LQKENI. CDR3 sequence: CASSADFNSPLHF. DNA of the CDR3: TGTGCCAGCTCAGCCGACTTCAATTCACCCCTCCACTTT. The variable domain in full, with the rest retrieved from reference TRBV18 and TRBJ1-6, is NAGVMQNPRHLVRRRGQEARLRCSPMKGHSHVYWYRQLPEEGLKFMVYLQKENIIDESGMPKERFSAEFPKEGPSILRIQQVVRGDSAAYFCASSADFNSPLHFGNGTRLTVT.

This clonotype was observed at least ten times. CDR3 loop: CASRTTGGYEQYF. The CDR3 region has the DNA TGTGCCAGCAGAACGACAGGGGGATACGAGCAGTACTTC. V usage is TRBV27 and J usage is TRBJ2-7; 9 nucleotides line up with TRBD1. Germline trimming cut 6 bases from V and 4 bases from J; bases unmatched to any gene: 4. The CDR3 contains 13 residues. Germline CDR1 MNHEY, CDR2 SMNVEV (reference sequence).

The table lists this clonotype with a few counts. This chain uses TRBV9 with TRBJ2-2; tentatively, D is TRBD2 (7 bases). V was pared by 2 bases and J by 4 bases, with 9 bases between. Germline V gene sequence: CDR1 SGDLS, CDR2 YYNGEE. This CDR3 contains 14 residues. The CDR3 nucleotides are TGTGCCAGCAGCGTGGGGGGGCCCACCGGGGAGCTGTTTTTT. Protein product: CASSVGGPTGELFF.

The chain employs TRBV29-1 and TRBJ2-7, with D maybe TRBD2 (5 bases). V lost 7 bases and J lost 3, with 10 bases in between. CDR3 length: 11 residues. The germline V gene encodes CDR1 SQVTM and CDR2 ANQGSEA. The CDR3 nucleotides read TGCAGCGGAACACGGGACTACGAGCAGTACTTC. The encoded protein is CSGTRDYEQYF.

This clonotype was counted only a few times. The chain has TRBV28 and TRBJ1-4; 7 bases align to TRBD1. The ends lost 8 bases at V and 8 bases at J; junction bases unmatched: 11. The CDR3 has 14 amino acids. Germline values: CDR1 MDHEN, CDR2 SYDVKM. The CDR3 loop is CASSRQGVGEKLFF. CDR3 nucleotide sequence: TGTGCCAGCTCCAGACAGGGTGTAGGGGAAAAACTGTTTTTT.

This clonotype was recorded at least ten times. The chain combines TRBV15 with TRBJ2-6; no clear D. V shed 0 bases and J shed 0 bases, with 12 bases lying between them. Germline CDR1 is LNHNV and CDR2 is YYDKDF (reference sequence). The CDR3 length is 18 residues. CDR3: CATSRDVSASSGANVLTF. The CDR3, as DNA: TGTGCCACCAGCAGAGATGTGTCAGCGAGCTCTGGGGCCAACGTCCTGACTTTC.

The rearrangement joins TRBV28 to TRBJ2-5; D might be TRBD1 (5 bases). CDR3 length: 13 residues. The germline CDR1 and CDR2 sequences are MDHEN and SYDVKM. Trimming pared 3 bases from V and 7 bases from J, leaving 12 bases between. The CDR3 spells CASSLTSQGTQYF. Here the CDR3 DNA reads TGTGCCAGCAGTTTGACCTCTCAGGGGACCCAGTACTTC.

This clonotype was found many times. The chain joins TRBV18 to TRBJ2-5; D not resolved. With 3 bases removed from V and 2 bases from J, the gap between germline ends came to 10 bases. CDR3 length: 14 residues. Germline V gene data show CDR1 as KGHSH and CDR2 as LQKENI. CDR3 coding DNA: TGTGCCAGCTCACCCCCAGGATTTCAAGAGACCCAGTACTTC. This codes for CASSPPGFQETQYF.

The sample holds a few counts of this clonotype. The chain recombines TRBV11-2 with TRBJ1-2; 7 positions match TRBD1. The CDR3 covers 14 residues. Trimming removed 4 bases from V and 0 bases from J; junction bases left unmatched: 2. Germline CDR1 and CDR2: SGHAT and FQNNGV. CDR3 sequence: CASSWGQTNYGYTF. CDR3 bases: TGTGCCAGCAGCTGGGGACAGACTAACTATGGCTACACCTTC.

This clonotype was observed many times. The rearrangement links TRBV2 to TRBJ1-1, with D perhaps TRBD1 (6 bases). Germline V gene data show CDR1 as SNHLY and CDR2 as FYNNEI. Trimming pared 10 bases from V and 1 base from J, leaving 16 bases between. CDR3 length: 14 residues. The CDR3: CATPPGQTNTEAFF. In nucleotides, the CDR3 is TGTGCCACCCCGCCGGGACAAACGAACACTGAAGCTTTCTTT.

This clonotype was counted at least ten times. The chain is built from TRBV6-2 or TRBV6-3 and TRBJ1-4; D perhaps matches TRBD1 (5 bases). With 7 bases removed from V and 5 bases from J, the gap between germline ends came to 14 bases. Germline V gene lookup returns CDR1 MNHEY and CDR2 SVGEGT. CDR3 length equals 14 residues. This CDR3 is CASKKGLINEKLFF. CDR3 DNA: TGTGCCAGCAAGAAGGGACTAATCAATGAAAAACTGTTTTTT.

The CDR3, as DNA: TGTGCCAGCAGTTTACAGGGGAGTATGGAGACCCAGTACTTC. It codes for CASSLQGSMETQYF. The chain uses TRBV28 and TRBJ2-5, with D perhaps matching TRBD1 (6 bases). Trimming took off 2 bases at V and 5 bases at J, with 12 bases between the two ends. In germline, CDR1 is MDHEN, CDR2 SYDVKM. The CDR3 loop spans 14 amino acids.

This clonotype was observed many times. V usage is TRBV5-1 and J usage is TRBJ2-6; D is unclear. Germline V gene lookup returns CDR1 SGHRS and CDR2 YFSETQ. The CDR3 is 11 residues long. V gave up 7 bases and J gave up 7 bases, with 6 bases separating them. This CDR3 reads CASGEANVLTF. CDR3 in DNA: TGCGCCAGCGGGGAAGCCAACGTCCTGACTTTC.

This clonotype was seen a handful of times. The V call is TRBV29-1, the J call TRBJ1-1, with D maybe TRBD1 (6 bases). The V end was cut by 4 bases, the J end by 5 bases, with 14 bases between. The CDR3 contains 13 residues. Germline V gene lookup returns CDR1 SQVTM and CDR2 ANQGSEA. CDR3 loop: CSVAWGGRTEAFF. Written as DNA, the CDR3 is TGCAGCGTTGCCTGGGGGGGGCGAACTGAAGCTTTCTTT.

The chain carries TRBV20-1 and TRBJ2-3, with 9 bases that match TRBD2. Germline V gene lookup returns CDR1 DFQATT and CDR2 SNEGSKA (reference sequence). Losses at the gene ends were 6 bases for V and 5 bases for J; bases not matched to a gene: 15. CDR3 length: 16 amino acids. CDR3 nucleotides: TGCAGTGCGACCCCGGTGATAGCGGGGGCCCAAGATACGCAGTATTTT. Translated: CSATPVIAGAQDTQYF.